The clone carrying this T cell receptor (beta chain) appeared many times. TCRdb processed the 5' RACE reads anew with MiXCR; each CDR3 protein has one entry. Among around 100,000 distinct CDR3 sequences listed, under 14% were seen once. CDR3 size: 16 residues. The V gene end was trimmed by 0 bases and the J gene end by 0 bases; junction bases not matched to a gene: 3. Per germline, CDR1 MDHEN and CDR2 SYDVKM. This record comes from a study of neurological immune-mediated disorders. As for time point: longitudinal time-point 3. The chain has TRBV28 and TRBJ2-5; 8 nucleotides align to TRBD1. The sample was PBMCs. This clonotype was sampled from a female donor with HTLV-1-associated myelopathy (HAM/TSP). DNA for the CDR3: TGTGCCAGCAGTTTATGGGCAGGGGGCCACCAAGAGACCCAGTACTTC. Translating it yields CASSLWAGGHQETQYF. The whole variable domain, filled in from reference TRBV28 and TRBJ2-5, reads DVKVTQSSRYLVKRTGEKVFLECVQDMDHENMFWYRQDPGLGLRLIYFSYDVKMKEKGDIPEGYSVSREKKERFSLILESASTNQTSMYLCASSLWAGGHQETQYFGPGTRLLVL.